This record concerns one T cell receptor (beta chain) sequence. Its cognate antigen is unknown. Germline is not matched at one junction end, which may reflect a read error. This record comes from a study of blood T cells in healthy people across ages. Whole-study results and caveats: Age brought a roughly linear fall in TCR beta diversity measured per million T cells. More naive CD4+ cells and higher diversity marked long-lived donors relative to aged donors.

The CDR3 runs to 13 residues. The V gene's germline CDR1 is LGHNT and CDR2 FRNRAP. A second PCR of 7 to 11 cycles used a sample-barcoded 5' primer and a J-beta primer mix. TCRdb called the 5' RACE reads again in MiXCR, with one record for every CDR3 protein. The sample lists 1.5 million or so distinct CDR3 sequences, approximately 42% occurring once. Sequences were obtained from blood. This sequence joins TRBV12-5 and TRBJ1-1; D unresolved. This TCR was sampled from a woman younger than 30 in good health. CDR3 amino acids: CASGVVKGTEAFF. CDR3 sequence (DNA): TGTGCTAGTGGTGTGGTAAAGGGCACTGAAGCTTTCTTT.